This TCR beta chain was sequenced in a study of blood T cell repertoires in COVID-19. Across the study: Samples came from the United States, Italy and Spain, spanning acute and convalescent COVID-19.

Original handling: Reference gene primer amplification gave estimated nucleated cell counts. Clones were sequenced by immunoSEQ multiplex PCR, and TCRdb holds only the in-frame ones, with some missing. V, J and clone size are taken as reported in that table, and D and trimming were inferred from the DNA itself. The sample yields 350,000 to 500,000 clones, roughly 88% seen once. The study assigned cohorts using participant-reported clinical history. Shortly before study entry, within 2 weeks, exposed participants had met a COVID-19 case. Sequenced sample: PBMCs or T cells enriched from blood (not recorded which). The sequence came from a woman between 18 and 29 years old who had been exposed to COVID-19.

The CDR3 nucleotides are TGTGCCAGCAGCTTTTTTTCCCCCAGGGGGCGGGACGAGCAGTACTTC. It translates to CASSFFSPRGRDEQYF. The chain has TRBV7-8 and TRBJ2-7; TRBD1 matches at 8 bases. Per germline, CDR1 SGHVS and CDR2 FQNEAQ. Trimming removed 3 bases from V and 5 bases from J; junction bases left unmatched: 12. The CDR3 has 16 amino acids.